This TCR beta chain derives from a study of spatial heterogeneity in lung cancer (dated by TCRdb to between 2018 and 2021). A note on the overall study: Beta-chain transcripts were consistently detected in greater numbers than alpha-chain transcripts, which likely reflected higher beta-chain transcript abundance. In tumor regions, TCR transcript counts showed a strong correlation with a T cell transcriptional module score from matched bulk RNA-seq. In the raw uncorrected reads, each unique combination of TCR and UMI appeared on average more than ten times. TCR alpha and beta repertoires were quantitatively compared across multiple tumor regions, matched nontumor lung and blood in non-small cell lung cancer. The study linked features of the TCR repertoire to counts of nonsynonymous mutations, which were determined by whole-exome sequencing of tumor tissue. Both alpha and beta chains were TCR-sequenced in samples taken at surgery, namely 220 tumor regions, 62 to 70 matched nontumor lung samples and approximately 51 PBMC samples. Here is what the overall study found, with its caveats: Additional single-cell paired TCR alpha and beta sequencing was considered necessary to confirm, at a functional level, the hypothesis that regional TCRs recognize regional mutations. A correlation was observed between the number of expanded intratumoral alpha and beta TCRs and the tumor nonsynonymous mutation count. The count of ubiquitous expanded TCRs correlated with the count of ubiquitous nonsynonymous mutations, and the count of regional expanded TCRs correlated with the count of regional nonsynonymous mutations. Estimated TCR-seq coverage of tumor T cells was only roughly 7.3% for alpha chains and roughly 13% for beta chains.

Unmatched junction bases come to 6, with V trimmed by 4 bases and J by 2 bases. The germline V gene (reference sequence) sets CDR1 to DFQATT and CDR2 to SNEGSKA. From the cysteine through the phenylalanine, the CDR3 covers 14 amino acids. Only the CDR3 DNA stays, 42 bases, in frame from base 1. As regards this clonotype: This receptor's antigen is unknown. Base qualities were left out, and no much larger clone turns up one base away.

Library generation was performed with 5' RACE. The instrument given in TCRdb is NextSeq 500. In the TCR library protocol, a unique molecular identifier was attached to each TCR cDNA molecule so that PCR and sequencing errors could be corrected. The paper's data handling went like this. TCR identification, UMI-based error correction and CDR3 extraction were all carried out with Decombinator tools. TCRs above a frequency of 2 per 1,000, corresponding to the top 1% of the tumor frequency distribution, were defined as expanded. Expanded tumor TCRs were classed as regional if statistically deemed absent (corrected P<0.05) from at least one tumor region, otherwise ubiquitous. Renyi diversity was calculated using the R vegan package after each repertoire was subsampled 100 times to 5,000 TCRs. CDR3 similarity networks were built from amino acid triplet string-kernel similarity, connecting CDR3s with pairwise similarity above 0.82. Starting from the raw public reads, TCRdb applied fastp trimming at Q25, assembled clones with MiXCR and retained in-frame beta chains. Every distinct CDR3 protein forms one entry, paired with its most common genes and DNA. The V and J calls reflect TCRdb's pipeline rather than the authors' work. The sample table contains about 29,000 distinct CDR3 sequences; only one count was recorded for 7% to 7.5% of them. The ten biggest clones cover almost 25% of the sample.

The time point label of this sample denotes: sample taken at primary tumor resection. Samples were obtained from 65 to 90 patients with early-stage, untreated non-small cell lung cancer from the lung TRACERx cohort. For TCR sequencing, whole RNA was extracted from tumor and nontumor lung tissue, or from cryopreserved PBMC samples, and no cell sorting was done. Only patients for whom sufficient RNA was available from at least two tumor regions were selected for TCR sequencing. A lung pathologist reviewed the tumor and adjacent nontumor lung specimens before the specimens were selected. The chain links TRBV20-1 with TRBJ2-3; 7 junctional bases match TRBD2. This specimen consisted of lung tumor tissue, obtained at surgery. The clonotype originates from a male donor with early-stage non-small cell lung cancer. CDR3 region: CSAKPGGDTDTQYF. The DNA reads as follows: TGCAGTGCTAAACCGGGGGGTGACACAGATACGCAGTATTTT.